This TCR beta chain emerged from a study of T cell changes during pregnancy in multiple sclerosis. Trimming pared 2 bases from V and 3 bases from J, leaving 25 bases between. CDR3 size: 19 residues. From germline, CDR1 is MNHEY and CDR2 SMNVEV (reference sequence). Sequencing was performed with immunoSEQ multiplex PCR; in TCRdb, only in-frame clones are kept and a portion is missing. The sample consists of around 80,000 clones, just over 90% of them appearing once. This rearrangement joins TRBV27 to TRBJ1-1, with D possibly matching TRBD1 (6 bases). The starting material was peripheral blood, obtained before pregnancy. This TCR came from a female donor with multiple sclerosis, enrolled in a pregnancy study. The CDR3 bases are TGTGCCAGCAGTTTACGCCCCCCCGGGACAAGTCCTATTTACACTGAAGCTTTCTTT. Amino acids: CASSLRPPGTSPIYTEAFF.